This record covers a single T cell receptor (beta chain). This clonotype came up many times. There is no known antigen for this receptor. Base-call qualities are not available, and no considerably larger clone is one nucleotide away. This sample was included in a study of early T cells in non-severe SARS-CoV-2 infection (dated by TCRdb to 2020 to 2023). About the study as a whole: Because TCR sequencing relied on bulk RNA taken from unsorted whole blood, pairing of alpha and beta chains was not possible. Study-wide findings and limitations: Matching against VDJdb was skewed toward anti-spike CD8 responses, likely underestimated virus-specific expansions, and missed private and CD4 specificities.

The V end gives up 0 bases and the J end 6 bases, leaving 9 bases in the junction not matched to a gene. The CDR3 measures 17 amino acids from cysteine to phenylalanine. The kept DNA is CDR3 alone, 51 bases in frame from the first base. The germline V gene (reference sequence) gives CDR1 as DFQATT and CDR2 as SNEGSKA. The library was made by 5' RACE. The instrument given in TCRdb is NextSeq 500. Unique molecular identifiers were attached to individual cDNA molecules in the TCR library protocol so that sequencing error and PCR bias could be corrected. Both TCR alpha and beta chains were sequenced, and tight co-correlation was observed between alpha and beta sequence abundances in each sample. The study's own analysis went as follows. Decombinator V4 was used to annotate the V gene, J gene and CDR3 of the TCR sequences. TCRs were defined as expanded if a significant change between any two time points was detected under a Poisson model with p below 0.0001. TCR abundances were normalised to the total number of TCRs sequenced per sample and were expressed as counts per million. MAIT TCRs were defined by TRAV1-2 paired with TRAJ12, TRAJ20 or TRAJ33, and iNKT TCRs by TRAV10 paired with TRAJ18. VDJdb, accessed 1 November 2021, was searched for CMV, EBV and SARS-CoV-2 annotated TCRs, excluding TCRs annotated for multiple antigens. TCRdb reanalyzed the raw reads on its own, using fastp at Q25 for trimming and MiXCR for clone calling, and kept in-frame beta chains. Entries are consolidated by CDR3 protein sequence, retaining the most common genes and DNA. TCRdb's processing, not the authors' own work, is the source of the V and J calls. A total of roughly 31,000 distinct CDR3 sequences appear in this sample, about 4.2% of them only once. The ten largest clones capture about 12% of the sample.

Set within a cohort of healthcare workers in London, UK, this nested case-control study involved weekly PCR testing of nasopharyngeal swabs along with blood sampling. Between 23 and 31 March 2020, the week of the UK lockdown, healthcare workers were enrolled and then followed up weekly for as long as 16 weeks. The chain employs TRBV20-1 and TRBJ2-1; 12 middle bases align to TRBD2. The clonotype comes from an adult who was a healthcare worker with PCR-confirmed SARS-CoV-2 infection or an uninfected control (not recorded which). Input material: whole blood. The nucleotides are TGCAGTGCTAGAGACGAACTAGCGGGAGGCTGGGGCAATGAGCAGTTCTTC. This is translated as CSARDELAGGWGNEQFF.